This T cell receptor (beta chain) stems from a study of OX40 agonist ivuxolimab in advanced cancers. Overall study: Patients assigned to dose escalation were diagnosed with hepatocellular carcinoma, melanoma, renal cell or head and neck cancer. General study results and limits: Clonal expansion from baseline to week 6 occurred in both CD4+ and CD8+ T cells.

About this clone itself: Its target is unknown.

Produced via immunoSEQ multiplex PCR; TCRdb's table is partial and in-frame only. The repertoire holds about 63,000 clones, more than 60% seen once, with around 1.6% in the top ten. Germline values: CDR1 MNHNY, CDR2 SVGAGI (reference sequence). Trimming removed 5 bases from V and 2 bases from J, with 16 bases in between. The CDR3 is 16 residues long. The chain uses TRBV6-6 and TRBJ2-1; either TRBD1 or TRBD2 may fit D (5 bases each). This TCR came from an adult with an advanced solid tumor such as melanoma, head and neck, liver or kidney cancer. The source was CD4+ or CD8+ T cells sorted from blood, collected in a trial of the OX40 agonist ivuxolimab. The CDR3 reads CASSTGTLATYNEQFF. DNA of the CDR3: TGTGCCAGCAGTACTGGGACCCTGGCCACCTACAATGAGCAGTTCTTC.